A selection of T cell receptor beta chains follows, all from one sample in a study of identical twins. TCRdb reprocessed the 5' RACE reads via MiXCR and lists one record per CDR3 protein. Of some 900,000 distinct CDR3 sequences listed, about 12% are singletons. The same sample was also used in a study of yellow fever vaccine responses in identical twins.

The specimen was PBMCs. The receptor source for this set is a woman aged 18-35 years in good health. CDR3s include the opening cysteine and the closing phenylalanine or tryptophan. Each record gives: J gene, V gene, CDR3 protein.

J gene: TRBJ2-3; V gene: TRBV27; CDR3 protein: CASSLSRHASTDTQYF
J gene: TRBJ2-7; V gene: TRBV20-1; CDR3 protein: CSASGSRYEQYF
J gene: TRBJ2-7; V gene: TRBV5-6; CDR3 protein: CASSALTSGRWVRSYEQYF
J gene: TRBJ2-2; V gene: TRBV5-1; CDR3 protein: CASSLSLQGSALDTGELFF
J gene: TRBJ2-7; V gene: TRBV10-3; CDR3 protein: CAISEADRPGEPYEQYF
J gene: TRBJ1-2; V gene: TRBV3-1; CDR3 protein: CASSQQGAYNYGYTF
J gene: TRBJ2-2; V gene: TRBV4-1; CDR3 protein: CASSAGTFVALYANTGELFF
J gene: TRBJ2-3; V gene: TRBV5-1; CDR3 protein: CASSSTGIDTQYF
J gene: TRBJ2-3; V gene: TRBV20-1; CDR3 protein: CSARGAGLGGDTQYF
J gene: TRBJ1-2; V gene: TRBV9; CDR3 protein: CASSVATGGHGYTF
J gene: TRBJ2-2; V gene: TRBV28; CDR3 protein: CASSRTGVGAGELFF
J gene: TRBJ2-1; V gene: TRBV12-3/TRBV12-4; CDR3 protein: CASSYSWSEQFF
J gene: TRBJ1-1; V gene: TRBV9; CDR3 protein: CASSVAGTEAFF
J gene: TRBJ1-6; V gene: TRBV2; CDR3 protein: CASSEARGNSPLHF